Presented here are 12 T cell receptor beta chains from one specimen sequenced in a study of PD-L1 blockade in urothelial cancer. Using immunoSEQ multiplex PCR, the repertoire was profiled, and TCRdb retains in-frame clones only, with some absent. This table holds around 40,000 clones, around 88% found once. The sample in question was PBMCs, obtained around atezolizumab (anti-PD-L1) treatment. These receptors came from a man aged 55 to 70 with urothelial cancer.

The rearrangement links TRBV6-5 to TRBJ2-7; perhaps TRBD2 as D (5 bases). V dropped 5 bases and J dropped 1 base, with 15 bases sitting between them. The germline gives CDR1 MNHEY, CDR2 SVGAGI. This CDR3 has 15 residues. The CDR3 loop reads CASSPGVLLSYEQYF. The CDR3 coding sequence is TGTGCCAGCAGTCCCGGGGTACTCCTATCCTACGAGCAGTACTTC.

This clone was detected only a few times. The chain couples TRBV10-3 to TRBJ2-3, with D tentatively TRBD1 (6 bases). Germline V gives CDR1 ENHRY, CDR2 SYGVKD. The CDR3 has 13 amino acids. Trimming took off 8 bases at V and 2 bases at J, with 11 bases between the two ends. For the CDR3, the DNA is TGTGCCATCGGGGCAGGGGACACAGATACGCAGTATTTT. Its translation: CAIGAGDTDTQYF.

V is TRBV6-1 and J is TRBJ1-3; D remains unclear. Deletions cut 2 bases from V and 4 bases from J, with 3 bases between. The CDR3 loop spans 12 amino acids. The germline V gene has CDR1 MNHNS and CDR2 SASEGT. CDR3 sequence: CASSEQGNTIYF. The CDR3 nucleotides read TGTGCCAGCAGTGAACAGGGAAACACCATATATTTT.

The J gene is TRBJ2-3, the V gene TRBV15; 11 bases align to TRBD2. CDR1 and CDR2 (germline): LNHNV, YYDKDF (reference sequence). The junction had 12 bases not matched to a gene; V was cut back by 1 base and J by 3 bases. The CDR3 is made up of 19 amino acids. CDR3 DNA: TGTGCCACCAGCAGAGGACTAGCGGGATTGGACGTTGGGACAGATACGCAGTATTTT. Protein: CATSRGLAGLDVGTDTQYF.

This clone was recorded once. This chain joins TRBV20-1 and TRBJ1-2; D gene unclear. Germline lookup yields CDR1 DFQATT and CDR2 SNEGSKA (reference sequence). This CDR3 region has 11 residues. Trimming shortened V by 6 bases and J by 7 bases, and 12 bases separated the two germline ends. CDR3 bases: TGCAGTGCAACGAGGGTTAGTGGCTACACCTTC. Translating it yields CSATRVSGYTF.

This clone was observed once. CDR3: CSVEGGVGTGLQETQYF. The CDR3 coding sequence is TGCAGCGTTGAAGGTGGCGTTGGGACAGGGCTTCAAGAGACCCAGTACTTC. This chain connects TRBV29-1 to TRBJ2-5, with 9 bases aligning to TRBD1. The CDR3 length is 17 residues. CDR1 is SQVTM and CDR2 is ANQGSEA in the germline V gene. The V segment lost 1 base and the J segment 2 bases; nucleotides outside the gene matches: 11. The whole variable domain, filled in from reference TRBV29-1 and TRBJ2-5, reads SAVISQKPSRDICQRGTSLTIQCQVDSQVTMMFWYRQQPGQSLTLIATANQGSEATYESGFVIDKFPISRPNLTFSTLTVSNMSPEDSSIYLCSVEGGVGTGLQETQYFGPGTRLLVL.

This rearrangement joins TRBV21-1 to TRBJ2-7; TRBD2, the D gene given by the table, was not confirmed from the DNA. TRBV21-1 constitutes a pseudogene. This CDR3 comprises 16 residues. The CDR3 sequence is CASPPLTSGAAYEQYF. CDR3 nucleotides: TGTGCCAGCCCCCCCCTCACTAGCGGGGCCGCCTACGAGCAGTACTTC.

For the CDR3, the DNA is TGCGCCAGCAGCTCTAACAGGGGAACTGAAGCTTTCTTT. Its protein is CASSSNRGTEAFF. The V and J genes are TRBV5-1 and TRBJ1-1, with 7 bases identical to TRBD1. V lost 3 bases and J lost 5; bases outside the gene matches: 4. Germline V lookup: CDR1 SGHRS, CDR2 YFSETQ. The CDR3 length is 13 residues.

The rearrangement links TRBV4-1 to TRBJ2-7, with 10 bases identical to TRBD1. The junction had 2 bases not matched to a gene; V was cut back by 1 base and J by 2 bases. This CDR3 has 15 residues. CDR1 MGHRA and CDR2 YSYEKL come from the germline V gene. CDR3 in amino acids: CASSQAGTGAYEQYF. In DNA, the CDR3 is TGCGCCAGCAGCCAAGCCGGGACAGGGGCCTACGAGCAGTACTTC.

The rearrangement joins TRBV7-3 to TRBJ2-1; TRBD2 matches at 8 bases. The J segment lost 4 bases and the V segment lost 3 bases, leaving 5 bases of the junction unmatched. The CDR3 has 15 amino acids. CDR1 and CDR2 from the germline V gene are SGHTA and FQGTGA. The CDR3 sequence: CASSFGSGAYNEQFF. CDR3 sequence (DNA): TGTGCCAGCAGCTTCGGTAGCGGGGCTTACAATGAGCAGTTCTTC.

The rearrangement uses TRBV28 and TRBJ1-3; D not resolved. Germline V gene lookup returns CDR1 MDHEN and CDR2 SYDVKM. This CDR3 has 15 amino acids. V lost 6 bases to trimming and J lost 7 bases, with 19 bases between them. CDR3 region: CASSSPIGRENTIYF. The CDR3 DNA reads as TGTGCCAGCAGCTCTCCGATAGGGAGGGAGAACACCATATATTTT.

The chain uses TRBV25-1 and TRBJ2-5, with a tentative D call TRBD1 (6 bases). The CDR3 loop spans 13 amino acids. The germline V gene encodes CDR1 MGHDK and CDR2 SYGVNS. V lost 6 bases to trimming and J lost 1 base, with 9 bases between them. Here the CDR3 reads CASRGQVQETQYF. CDR3 in DNA: TGTGCCAGCAGGGGACAAGTCCAAGAGACCCAGTACTTC.